These 3 T cell receptor beta chains originate from one sample sequenced in a study of T-cell memory formation after mild COVID-19. MiXCR, run by TCRdb on the 5' RACE reads, gives a single entry per CDR3 protein. The sample yields around 200,000 distinct CDR3 sequences, about 22% seen once. Sequenced material: PBMCs or a T cell subset sorted from them (not recorded which). All receptors derive from an adult woman who had mild COVID-19 (a few samples of this study predate the infection). Cell type and time point are not known.

The chain combines TRBV7-9 with TRBJ1-2; 8 bases agree with TRBD1. Germline CDR1 SEHNR, CDR2 FQNEAQ (reference sequence). The CDR3 contains 16 residues. V lost 5 bases and J lost 4; bases outside the gene matches: 12. This CDR3 reads CASSRPGGQGVYGYTF. CDR3 DNA sequence: TGTGCCAGCAGCCGACCCGGCGGACAGGGAGTCTATGGCTACACCTTC.

V and J are TRBV7-6 and TRBJ2-7; 7 bases are a match to TRBD1. The length of the CDR3 is 12 residues. Per germline, CDR1 SGHVS and CDR2 FNYEAQ. The trim removed 6 bases at V and 6 bases at J, leaving 5 bases unmatched. Here the CDR3 reads CASSRQGGEQYF. CDR3 sequence (DNA): TGTGCCAGCAGTAGACAGGGTGGCGAGCAGTACTTC.

In this sample, this clonotype turned up a few times. The V call is TRBV20-1, the J call TRBJ1-5; D unclear. V was cut by 0 bases and J by 0 bases, with 18 bases left in between. The CDR3 spans 18 residues. Germline lookup yields CDR1 DFQATT and CDR2 SNEGSKA (reference sequence). The CDR3 loop is CSARDMASGVYSNQPQHF. Written as DNA, the CDR3 is TGCAGTGCTAGAGATATGGCTAGCGGGGTGTATAGCAATCAGCCCCAGCATTTT.